The T cell receptor (beta chain) under discussion was sequenced for a study of cytomegalovirus exposure and HLA in healthy donors (dated by TCRdb to 2015 to 2018). Regarding the study in general: According to an earlier analysis of several hundred of the donors, about 179 million T cells yielded 117 million unique TCR beta sequences and approximately 300 Gb of sequence data. A later analysis re-analyzed previously published TCR beta repertoires from several hundred donors and added high-resolution HLA genotyping to study TCR occurrence patterns. To predict cytomegalovirus infection status, the study brought together high-throughput TCR immunosequencing, statistical association of individual TCRs with disease status, and machine learning. Typing coverage varied by locus: about 620-640 donors for A, B, C, DRB1 and DQB1; under 550 for DQA1; around 610 for DPA1; fewer than 480 for DPB1. Along with the approximately 700-subject first cohort, a separate validation cohort of 120 different subjects was used. Donor age, sex, ethnicity and CMV serostatus were compiled together with the repertoire data. Class I and class II HLA loci were covered by the typing at four-digit resolution. Using immunosequencing, the study profiled T cell repertoires from some 670 subjects and related those repertoires to cytomegalovirus serostatus. Five DR-DQ haplotypes were treated as single units for association and clustering because of strong linkage in the cohort. An early release covering approximately 600 HLA-typed donors comprised approximately 300 gigabases of sequencing data and tens of millions of unique TCR sequences. Of the approximately 400 genotyped donors, approximately 80% fell in the genetic ancestry cluster associated with self-reported Caucasian donors. In a later genetic analysis, genome-wide SNP genotypes for 398 of the 666 donors were used, and that subset was treated as a discovery cohort. In the later analysis, no new phenotypic data were used to find candidate immune exposures; instead, reliance was placed on TCR beta sequences and their occurrence across donors. All discovery cohort repertoires had been generated on a single sequencing platform. The aim of the study was to test whether cataloging public T cell receptors could identify signatures of past pathogen exposure. An earlier analysis of some 500 of the donors used high-throughput TCR beta sequencing to judge whether each TCR beta V gene segment behaved as functional or pseudogenic. Among about 370 genotyped donors of the cohort, an average of roughly 230,000 unique TCR beta nucleotide sequences was sequenced per donor, of which about 19% were non-productive.

Libraries were constructed by the immunoSEQ multiplex PCR assay. For the multiplex PCR, a mixture combining 60 forward primers for TCR Vbeta segments and 13 reverse primers for TCR Jbeta segments was used. Amplification of the CDR3 region of rearranged TCR beta genes was performed with a multiplex PCR assay on genomic DNA. The amplified TCR beta libraries were sequenced on the Illumina HiSeq System as 87-base-pair reads. Processing in the source paper ran as follows. In a later analysis, some 80 million unique TCR beta chains were counted across the 650 to 750 repertoires, and about 10 million of these chains were shared by at least two donors. Raw reads were error-corrected and collapsed into unique sequences with a nearest-neighbor algorithm that merged closely related sequences to remove PCR and sequencing errors. V, D and J gene segments were assigned by aligning CDR3 sequences to IMGT reference sequences. Each retained sequence needed at least a six-nucleotide match to both a V gene segment and a J gene segment. A rearrangement was called productive if the CDR3 had no stop codons and remained in frame with V and J, and every other rearrangement was called non-productive. Following IMGT convention, CDR3 was defined as the stretch from the second conserved V-encoded cysteine up to the conserved J-encoded phenylalanine. The earlier analysis of about 560 of the donors excluded any sequence lacking an unambiguous match to a single V gene segment. An earlier analysis of 587 of the donors classified V segments as functional when productive rearrangements were above 56.7% and as segregating when the standard deviation between donors was above 5%. A statistical classification framework was built to diagnose cytomegalovirus status from the catalog of TCR beta chain sequences. A later analysis assigned V and J genes by comparing TCR nucleotide sequences with IMGT/GENE-DB human TR gene sequences. The TCRdist pipeline was used in a later analysis to assign CDR3 sequences and most-parsimonious VDJ recombination scenarios. A later analysis defined each TCR beta chain by its CDR3 amino acid sequence plus V-gene family, and excluded reads lacking a unique V-gene family. A later analysis removed 592 highly shared, low-generation-probability nucleotide sequences to deal with suspected cross-contamination and a sequencing artifact. In a later analysis, a clonal expansion index for each public chain was calculated from normalized within-repertoire ranks of inferred template counts. In a later analysis, generation probabilities were computed with a VDJ recombination model fitted to out-of-frame rearrangements, and the resulting probabilities were checked against IGoR. A later analysis scored TCR-TCR, TCR-HLA and TCR-CMV co-occurrence with hypergeometric tests, applying a repertoire-size bias correction to TCR pairs. False discovery rates were estimated in a later analysis by permuting HLA or CMV assignments 20 times. In a later analysis, co-occurring TCRs were grouped using DBSCAN, with TCRdist sequence similarity added in when clustering inside HLA-allele-positive subsets. Repertoires with fewer than 30,000 or more than 120,000 public chains were left out of co-occurrence clustering, as were several repertoires with anomalous nucleotide sharing. The table comes from immuneACCESS by way of TCRdb, which keeps in-frame sequences with V and J called. Part of the clones is missing from these tables; in studies checked, under half for an unresolved V gene and the rest for unknown reasons. V and J calls and clone size are those listed in that table; D and trimming were worked out from the DNA. Recorded for this sample are some 150,000 clones; about 78% of them occurred a single time. Over 1.1% of the sample is taken by the ten largest.

The CDR3 contains 14 residues, cysteine and phenylalanine counted. Only CDR3 DNA is held: 42 bases, read in frame from base 1. The germline V gene (reference sequence) sets CDR1 to MNHNY and CDR2 to SVGAGI. V lost 5 bases and J lost 5 bases; the stretch between them is 14 bases long. On the study overall, not on this receptor specifically: Compared with the approximately 670-donor mean, donors in an Asian-associated ancestry cluster had fewer N-insertions in productive TCRs, according to a later genetic analysis. In a later analysis, some 18,000 TCR beta sequences were associated with specific HLA alleles at a false discovery rate of 0.05. Roughly uniform sequencing depth across donors was assumed in presence/absence analyses, although this assumption may not hold. According to the authors, the approach could potentially be generalized to other disease states and immunological phenotypes. For the cohort, immune exposure information was limited to CMV serostatus. The 87-base-pair reads could not distinguish some IMGT-functional V segments, including TRBV6-2 and TRBV6-3, so those segments were excluded. Broadly in line with IMGT annotations, most TCR beta V segments showed up in productive rearrangements about 87% or about 30% of the time in an earlier analysis of under 700 of the donors. According to a later analysis, TCR association rates differed among HLA loci, with DRB1 alleles showing the most associated TCRs and HLA-C alleles showing the fewest. The cohort was sequenced for TCR beta chains only, and without alpha or paired-chain data the features that could be detected were limited. An association between a missense DCLRE1C variant and V-gene and J-gene trimming of TCR beta chains was found in a later genetic analysis and replicated in an independent cohort. Three of the identified cytomegalovirus-associated TCR beta chains were confirmed in vitro to be specific for cytomegalovirus antigens. Seventeen rarely observed V segments, including chromosome 9 orphons, were excluded from the earlier analysis of a few hundred of the donors because counts were too low. A later analysis found that HLA-associated TCR beta chains were more clonally expanded and had lower generation probabilities than equally common non-associated chains. According to a later analysis, most CMV-associated TCR beta chains appeared to be HLA-restricted, and the HLA associations seemed to be driven largely by CMV exposure. According to a later analysis, parvovirus B19, influenza, CMV and Epstein-Barr virus appeared linked to several top co-occurrence clusters. The classifier was reported to diagnose cytomegalovirus status with high specificity and sensitivity in both the original and validation cohorts. A total of fewer than 200 TCR beta chains were listed by the study as associated with cytomegalovirus. Because HLA typing was unavailable for some donors at each locus, only the typed subset was used in association tests. Correlated functional status among segregating V segments might be attributable to linkage disequilibrium, but an unknown experimental factor could not be ruled out. While some public TCRs were present in many individuals, most TCR sequences turned up only very rarely across donors. The sequencing pipeline was judged likely to have produced a cluster of highly shared sequence variants as a technical artifact. Assigning TCR associations to individual alleles was difficult when HLA alleles, especially DR and DQ, strongly co-occurred. A further reported finding was that TCR beta sequences accurately predicted the HLA-A and HLA-B alleles for most subjects in the first cohort.

Comments on this clone: This clone's antigen is unknown. No per-base quality is available; no much larger clone lies one base away.

The cohort consisted of 670 or so healthy bone marrow donors. At the time of sampling, all cohort members were nominally healthy, though unrecorded immune exposures were likely present. The donor was CMV seronegative and was included in the group of several hundred seronegative cohort members. Each donor provided a peripheral blood sample, and peripheral blood mononuclear cells were used for TCR beta sequencing. Genomic DNA extraction from the blood cell samples was performed with the Qiagen DNeasy Blood Extraction Kit. The V and J segments used are TRBV6-6 and TRBJ2-3; TRBD2 is perhaps the D gene, given 5 matching bases. The sequencing input was PBMCs. This clonotype was sampled from a male donor in good health and CMV-seronegative. The base sequence is TGTGCCAGCAGTCGACCGCCTCGGGGAGATACGCAGTATTTT. Its amino acids are CASSRPPRGDTQYF.